This T cell receptor (beta chain) is drawn from a study of control samples from healthy donors and cancer patients. Produced via immunoSEQ multiplex PCR; TCRdb's table is partial and in-frame only. The data contain around 17,000 clones, roughly 89% of them singletons. Between the trimmed V and J ends, which lost 6 bases and 8 bases, there was a span of 11 bases. The CDR3 runs 11 residues. CDR1 is DFQATT and CDR2 is SNEGSKA in the germline V gene (reference sequence). The chain carries TRBV20-1 and TRBJ2-1, with D possibly matching TRBD2 (5 bases). The sample taken for sequencing was PBMCs. The origin of this receptor is a man in his 60s with head and neck cancer. This chain's CDR3 is CSAHPEDEQFF. The DNA for the CDR3 is TGCAGTGCCCACCCGGAGGATGAGCAGTTCTTC.